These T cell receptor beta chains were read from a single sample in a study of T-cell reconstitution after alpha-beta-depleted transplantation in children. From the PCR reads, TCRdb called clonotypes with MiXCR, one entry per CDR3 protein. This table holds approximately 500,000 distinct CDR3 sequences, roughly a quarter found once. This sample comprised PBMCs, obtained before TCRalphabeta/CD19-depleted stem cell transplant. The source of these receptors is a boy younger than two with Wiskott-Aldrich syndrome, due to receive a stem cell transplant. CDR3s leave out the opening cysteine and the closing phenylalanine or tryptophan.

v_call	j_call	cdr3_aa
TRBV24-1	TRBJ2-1	ATSDLPRTGAGYNEQF
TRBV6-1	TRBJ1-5	ASSERGYSNQPQH
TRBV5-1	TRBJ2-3	ASSLEVLRSDTQY
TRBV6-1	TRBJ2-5	ASQAHPLRTMGETQY
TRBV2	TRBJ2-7	ASSEGGKGSYEQY
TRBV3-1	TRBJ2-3	ASSQGSLHTQY
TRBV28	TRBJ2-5	ASSYRTSGGQETQY
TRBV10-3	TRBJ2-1	AISESTWTGSDNEQF
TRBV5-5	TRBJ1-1	ASSSGGGIEAF
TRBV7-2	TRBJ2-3	ASSFPLAGFTDTQY
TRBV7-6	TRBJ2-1	ASSLGRGLYNEQF
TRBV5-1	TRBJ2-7	ASSLGFGESHEQY
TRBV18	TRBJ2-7	ASSSRLLAEQY
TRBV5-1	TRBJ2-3	ASSLAAGSTDTQY
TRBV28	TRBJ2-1	ASSYRPTSLTYNEQF
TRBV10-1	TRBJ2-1	ASSDGLAGNYNEQF
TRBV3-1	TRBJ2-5	ASSLPRGRTGGDGETQY
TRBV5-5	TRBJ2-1	ASSASRITYNEQF
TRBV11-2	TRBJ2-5	ASSLERGTSGFQETQY
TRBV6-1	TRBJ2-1	ASSPRPIGNEQF
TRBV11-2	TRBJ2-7	ASSLSLGQSYEQY
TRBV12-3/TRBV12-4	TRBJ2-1	ASRLTSGVEQF
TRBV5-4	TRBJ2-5	ASSRTREGETQY
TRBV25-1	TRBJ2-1	ASSDMRGPFIEQF
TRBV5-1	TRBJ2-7	ASSRARSYEQY
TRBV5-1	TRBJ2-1	ASSRTGGHEQF